The present T cell receptor (beta chain) was sequenced within a study of blood T cell repertoires in COVID-19. Overall study: Whether acute or convalescent, the COVID-19 samples came from the United States, Italy and Spain.

Authors' analysis steps: Quantification of nucleated cells was approximated via reference gene primer amplification. Sequencing used immunoSEQ multiplex PCR; TCRdb keeps in-frame clones, though not all of them. V and J calls and clone size are copied from that table; D and trimming were computed from the DNA. The data hold 200,000 to 250,000 clones, with 80% observed a single time. Those who participated ranged in age from roughly 18 to 100 years and resided in 24 US areas. Cohort allocation depended upon clinical history that participants reported. A word on this clone: The same CDR3 arises from other DNA sequences in this sample as well.

CDR3 size: 12 residues. Germline CDR1 is KGHSH and CDR2 is LQKENI. V lost 6 bases, J lost 3 bases, and 8 bases lay in between. Sequencing input: PBMCs or T cells enriched from blood (not recorded which). This receptor was identified in a man younger than 45 with acute COVID-19. The rearrangement joins TRBV18 to TRBJ1-1, with D hard to call. The chain's CDR3 is CASSLLDTEAFF. The CDR3 nucleotides read TGTGCCAGCTCCCTCCTAGACACTGAAGCTTTCTTT.